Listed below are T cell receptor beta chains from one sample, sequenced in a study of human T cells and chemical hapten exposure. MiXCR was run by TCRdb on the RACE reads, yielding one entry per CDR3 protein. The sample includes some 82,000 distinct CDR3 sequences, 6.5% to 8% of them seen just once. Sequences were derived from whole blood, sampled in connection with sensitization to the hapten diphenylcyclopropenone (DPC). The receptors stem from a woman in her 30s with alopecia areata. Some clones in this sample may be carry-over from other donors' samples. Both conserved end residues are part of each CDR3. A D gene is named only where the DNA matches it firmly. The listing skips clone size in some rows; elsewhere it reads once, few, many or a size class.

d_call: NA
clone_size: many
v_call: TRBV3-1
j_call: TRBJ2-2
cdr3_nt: TGTGCCAGCAGCCAAGTTCGACTTTTAGGGAACACCGGGGAGCTGTTTTTT
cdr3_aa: CASSQVRLLGNTGELFF

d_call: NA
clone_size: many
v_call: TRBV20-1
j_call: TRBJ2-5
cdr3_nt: TGCAGTGCTAGAGTAGTTACCAGCCCTCAAGAGACCCAGTACTTC
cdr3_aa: CSARVVTSPQETQYF

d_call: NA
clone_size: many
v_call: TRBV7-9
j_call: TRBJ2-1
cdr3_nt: TGTGCCAGCAGCTTAGGGCGGGGATCCTACAATGAGCAGTTCTTC
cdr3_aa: CASSLGRGSYNEQFF

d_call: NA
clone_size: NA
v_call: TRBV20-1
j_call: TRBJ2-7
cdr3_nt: TGCAGTGCCCCCCCCTGGGATGGGGAGCAGTACTTC
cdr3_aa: CSAPPWDGEQYF

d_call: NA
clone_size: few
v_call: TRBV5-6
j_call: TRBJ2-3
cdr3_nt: TGTGCCAGCAGCTTGGCCGGGGGGCGTAGCACAGATACGCAGTATTTT
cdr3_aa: CASSLAGGRSTDTQYF

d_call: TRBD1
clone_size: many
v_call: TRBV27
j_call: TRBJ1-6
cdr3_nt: TGTGCCAGCAGGGGACAGGGTGCACCCCTCCACTTT
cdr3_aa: CASRGQGAPLHF

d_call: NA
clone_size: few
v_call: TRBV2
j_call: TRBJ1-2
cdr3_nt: TGTGCCAGCAGATTTTTGAGGTCGACAACGTCTGCAGCCTTCTATGGCTACACCTTC
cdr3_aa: CASRFLRSTTSAAFYGYTF

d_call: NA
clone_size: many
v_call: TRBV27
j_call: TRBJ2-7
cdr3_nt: TGTGCCAGCCCCCGGGAGGGACAGCCGAGCTCCTACGAGCAGTACTTC
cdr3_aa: CASPREGQPSSYEQYF

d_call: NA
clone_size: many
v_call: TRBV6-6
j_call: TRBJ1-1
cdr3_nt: TGTGCCAGCAGCGCGGGACAAATCGGTGGCACTGAAGCTTTCTTT
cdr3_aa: CASSAGQIGGTEAFF

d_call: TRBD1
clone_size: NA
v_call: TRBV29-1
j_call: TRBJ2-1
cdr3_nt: TGCAGCGCTCCTAGGGACAGGGGGTTTCGCAATGAGCAGTTCTTC
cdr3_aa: CSAPRDRGFRNEQFF

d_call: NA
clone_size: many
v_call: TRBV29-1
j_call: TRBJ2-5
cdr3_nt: TGCAGCGTTGCCGACTACCCGGGTGAGACCCAGTACTTC
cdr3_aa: CSVADYPGETQYF

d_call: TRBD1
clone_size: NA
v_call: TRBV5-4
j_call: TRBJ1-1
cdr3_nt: TGTGCCAGCAGCTTAGACAGGGGAAGAACTGAAGCTTTCTTT
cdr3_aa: CASSLDRGRTEAFF

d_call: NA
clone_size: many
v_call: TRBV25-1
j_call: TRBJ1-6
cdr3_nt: TGTGCCAGCAGTGAGGGGGGTAGCTCCTATAATTCACCCCTCCACTTT
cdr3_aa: CASSEGGSSYNSPLHF

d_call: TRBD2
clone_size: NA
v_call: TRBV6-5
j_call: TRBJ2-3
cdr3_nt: TGTGCCAGCAGCCGAGCGGGGGGCACAGATACGCAGTATTTT
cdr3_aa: CASSRAGGTDTQYF

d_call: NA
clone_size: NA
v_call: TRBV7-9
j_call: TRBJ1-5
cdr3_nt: TGTGCCAGCAGCCGAGGGGGGCTGACTCAGCCCCAGCATTTT
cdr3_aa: CASSRGGLTQPQHF

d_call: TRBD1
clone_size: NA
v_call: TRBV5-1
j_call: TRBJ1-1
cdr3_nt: TGCGCCAGCAGCTTGGTATCGGGACAGGGAATTGAAGCTTTCTTT
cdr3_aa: CASSLVSGQGIEAFF

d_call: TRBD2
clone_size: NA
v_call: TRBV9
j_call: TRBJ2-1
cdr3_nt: TGTGCCAGCAGCGGGCTTAGGGGACTAGATCGCAATGAGCAGTTCTTC
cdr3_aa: CASSGLRGLDRNEQFF

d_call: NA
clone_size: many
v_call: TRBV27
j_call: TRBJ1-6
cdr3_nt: TGTGCCAGCAGTCCGGGGACGCGGCCGGATTCACCCCTCCACTTT
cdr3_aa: CASSPGTRPDSPLHF

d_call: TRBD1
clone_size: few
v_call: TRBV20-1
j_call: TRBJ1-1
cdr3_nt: TGCAGTGCTTCGCACAGGGGTCATAACACTGAAGCTTTCTTT
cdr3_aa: CSASHRGHNTEAFF

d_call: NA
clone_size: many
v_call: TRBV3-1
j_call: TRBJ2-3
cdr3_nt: TGTGCCAGCAGCCATCAGACAGGAATCACAGATACGCAGTATTTT
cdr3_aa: CASSHQTGITDTQYF

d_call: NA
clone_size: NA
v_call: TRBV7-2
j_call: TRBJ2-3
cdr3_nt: TGTGCCAGCAGCTTCCGACAGGGGACTATGACGGATACGCAGTATTTT
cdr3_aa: CASSFRQGTMTDTQYF

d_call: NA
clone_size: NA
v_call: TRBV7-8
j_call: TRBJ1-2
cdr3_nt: TGTGCCAGCAGCTTAGCCCGACAGTTAGCTAACTATGGCTACACCTTC
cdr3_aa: CASSLARQLANYGYTF

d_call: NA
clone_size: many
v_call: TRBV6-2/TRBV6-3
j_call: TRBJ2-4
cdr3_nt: TGTGCCAGCAGTTCCCTTGAGGGGGGCTGGGCCAAAAACATTCAGTACTTC
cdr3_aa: CASSSLEGGWAKNIQYF

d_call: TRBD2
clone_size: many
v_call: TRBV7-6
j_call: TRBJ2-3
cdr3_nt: TGTGCCAGCTCTAGGACCCTAGCGGGGGCGATGATGTTCACAGATACGCAGTATTTT
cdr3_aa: CASSRTLAGAMMFTDTQYF

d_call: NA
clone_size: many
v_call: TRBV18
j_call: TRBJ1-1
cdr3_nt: TGTGCCAGCTCGCCCACAATTCTGACGGAACGCAACACTGAAGCTTTCTTT
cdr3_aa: CASSPTILTERNTEAFF

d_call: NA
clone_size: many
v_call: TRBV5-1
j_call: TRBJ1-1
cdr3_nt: TGCGCCAGCAGCTTGGCCCATGGTTCTGGGATGAACACTGAAGCTTTCTTT
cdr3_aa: CASSLAHGSGMNTEAFF

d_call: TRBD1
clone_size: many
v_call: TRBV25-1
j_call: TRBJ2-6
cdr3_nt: TGTGCCAGCGCCCGGACAGGGGCTGGGGCCAACGTCCTGACTTTC
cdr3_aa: CASARTGAGANVLTF

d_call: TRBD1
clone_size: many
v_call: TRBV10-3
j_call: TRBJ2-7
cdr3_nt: TGTGCCATCAGTGGAGTCACAGGGGGCTACGAGCAGTACTTC
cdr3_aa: CAISGVTGGYEQYF

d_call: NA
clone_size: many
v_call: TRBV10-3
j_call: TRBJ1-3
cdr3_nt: TGTGCCATCAGTGGGACAGTAACTGGAAACACCATATATTTT
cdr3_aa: CAISGTVTGNTIYF

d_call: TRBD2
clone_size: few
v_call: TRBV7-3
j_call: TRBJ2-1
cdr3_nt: TGTGCCAGCAGCTTCGCGGGGGGCGGGTACAATGAGCAGTTCTTC
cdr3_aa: CASSFAGGGYNEQFF

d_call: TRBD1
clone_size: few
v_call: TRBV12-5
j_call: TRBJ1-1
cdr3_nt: TGTGCTAGTGGTTCGGGTAGGGGGCAGACAAGACTGAACACTGAAGCTTTCTTT
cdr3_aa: CASGSGRGQTRLNTEAFF

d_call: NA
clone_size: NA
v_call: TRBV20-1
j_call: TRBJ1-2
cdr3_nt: TGCAGTGCTTACACCGGGACACCAGGCGCCGATGGCTACACCTTC
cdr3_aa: CSAYTGTPGADGYTF

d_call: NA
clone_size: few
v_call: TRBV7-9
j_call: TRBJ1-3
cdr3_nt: TGTGCCAGCAGCCGTCCGGGTGTGGACACCATATATTTT
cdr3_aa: CASSRPGVDTIYF

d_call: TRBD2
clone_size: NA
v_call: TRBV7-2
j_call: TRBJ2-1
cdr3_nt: TGTGCCAGCAGCTCTAGCGGGGGATCATACAATGAGCAGTTCTTC
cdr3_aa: CASSSSGGSYNEQFF

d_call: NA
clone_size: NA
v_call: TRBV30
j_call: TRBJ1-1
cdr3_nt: TGTGCCTGGAGTATATACCGGAACACTGAAGCTTTCTTT
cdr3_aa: CAWSIYRNTEAFF

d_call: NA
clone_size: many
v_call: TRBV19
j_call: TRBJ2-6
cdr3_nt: TGTGCCAGTACACAGGTCTCTGGGGCCAACGTCCTGACTTTC
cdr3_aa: CASTQVSGANVLTF

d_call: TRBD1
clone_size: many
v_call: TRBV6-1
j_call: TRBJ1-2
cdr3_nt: TGTGCCAGCAGGCAACTGACAGGGAACTATGGCTACACCTTC
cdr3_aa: CASRQLTGNYGYTF

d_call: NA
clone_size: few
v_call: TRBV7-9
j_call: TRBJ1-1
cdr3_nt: TGTGCCAGCAGCTTAGTACAGGGCACTGAAGCTTTCTTT
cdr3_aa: CASSLVQGTEAFF

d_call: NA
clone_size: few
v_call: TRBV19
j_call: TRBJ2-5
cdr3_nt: TGTGCCAGTAGTATTCGGGATCAAGAGACCCAGTACTTC
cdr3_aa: CASSIRDQETQYF

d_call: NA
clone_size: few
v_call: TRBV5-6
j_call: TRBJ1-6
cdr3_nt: TGTGCCAGCAGCTTGGCTCGGGGGGGGGAGAAGGACCTGTATTCACCCCTCCACTTT
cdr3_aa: CASSLARGGEKDLYSPLHF

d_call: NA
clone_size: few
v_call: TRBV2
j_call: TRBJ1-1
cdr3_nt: TGTGCCAGCAGTAAGGACAGCCCCATGAACACTGAAGCTTTCTTT
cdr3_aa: CASSKDSPMNTEAFF

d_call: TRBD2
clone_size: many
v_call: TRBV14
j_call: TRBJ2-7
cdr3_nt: TGTGCCAGCAGCCGATCTCAGGGAGGGCCTCCCTACGAGCAGTACTTC
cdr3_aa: CASSRSQGGPPYEQYF

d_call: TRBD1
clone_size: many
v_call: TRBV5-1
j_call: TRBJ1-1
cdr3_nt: TGCGCCAGCAGCTTGGTTTGGGACAGGGGGGATCGCGCTGAAGCTTTCTTT
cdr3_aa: CASSLVWDRGDRAEAFF

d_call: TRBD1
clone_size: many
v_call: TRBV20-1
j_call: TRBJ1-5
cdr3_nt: TGCAGTGCTGGCCGGGACAGGGACAATCAGCCCCAGCATTTT
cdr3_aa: CSAGRDRDNQPQHF

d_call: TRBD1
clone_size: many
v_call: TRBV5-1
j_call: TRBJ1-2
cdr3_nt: TGCGCCAGCAGCGCTACAGGGGGCTCTATTGTCTATGGCTACACCTTC
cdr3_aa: CASSATGGSIVYGYTF

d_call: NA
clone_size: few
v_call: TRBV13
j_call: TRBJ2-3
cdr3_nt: TGTGCCAGCAGCGAGAGGGGACGGCTTCTCACAGATACGCAGTATTTT
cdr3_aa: CASSERGRLLTDTQYF